This is a list of T cell receptor beta chains from one sample in a study of blood T cells in healthy people across ages. TCRdb reanalysed the 5' RACE reads using MiXCR and keeps one entry per CDR3 protein. The sample shows about a million distinct CDR3 sequences, just over 50% of them seen only once. Sample: blood. The receptors stem from a woman aged 55-69 years in good health. Both conserved end residues are part of each CDR3. The order of the fields is clone size, D gene, J gene, V gene, CDR3 length, CDR3 DNA, CDR3 protein. A D gene is named only where the DNA matches it firmly. Expanded clones get a size class; other rows say once, few or many, or leave the size out.

. | TRBD2 | TRBJ2-1 | TRBV4-2 | 19 | TGTGCCAGCAGCCCGCCCTATACAGATAGCGGGAGTCGGTACAATGAGCAGTTCTTC | CASSPPYTDSGSRYNEQFF
. | . | TRBJ1-5 | TRBV4-3 | 14 | TGCGCCAGCAGCCAAGTAGGGAGCGGACAGCCCCAGCATTTT | CASSQVGSGQPQHF
. | TRBD1 | TRBJ1-2 | TRBV27 | 13 | TGTGCCAGCAGTTTCCAGGGGGACTATGGCTACACCTTC | CASSFQGDYGYTF
. | . | TRBJ2-1 | TRBV12-3/TRBV12-4 | 14 | TGTGCCAGCAGGCGAGCAAGTAATGGCAATGAGCAGTTCTTC | CASRRASNGNEQFF
few | TRBD1 | TRBJ2-3 | TRBV12-3/TRBV12-4 | 13 | TGTGCCTCTCGGACAGGCCACACAGATACGCAGTATTTT | CASRTGHTDTQYF
. | . | TRBJ2-5 | TRBV7-2 | 14 | TGTGCCAGCAGCGTGACAGGCTTCGGGGAGACCCAGTACTTC | CASSVTGFGETQYF
few | . | TRBJ2-5 | TRBV15 | 12 | TGTGCCACCAGTGACGACCCGGAGACCCAGTACTTC | CATSDDPETQYF
. | . | TRBJ2-1 | TRBV4-1 | 17 | TGCGCCAGCAGCCACTTTTTTTCCAGGGGCGATTACAATGAGCAGTTCTTC | CASSHFFSRGDYNEQFF
. | . | TRBJ2-6 | TRBV28 | 14 | TGTGCCAGTAATGGGCTTTATGGGGCCAACGTCCTGACTTTC | CASNGLYGANVLTF
few | . | TRBJ2-7 | TRBV5-1 | 14 | TGCGCCAGCAACCAAGGAGATGCTTTCTACGAGCAGTACTTC | CASNQGDAFYEQYF
. | . | TRBJ2-3 | TRBV28 | 15 | TGTGCCAGCAGTTTAGTGCGGGCTAGCACAGATACGCAGTATTTT | CASSLVRASTDTQYF
. | . | TRBJ2-1 | TRBV6-5 | 15 | TGTGCCAGCAGTACCGGAACTAGCCGGTTCAATGAGCAGTTCTTC | CASSTGTSRFNEQFF
once | . | TRBJ2-1 | TRBV7-2 | 14 | TGTGCCAGCATGGCTGGGTCAGGATACCATGAGCAGTTCTTC | CASMAGSGYHEQFF
. | TRBD1 | TRBJ2-3 | TRBV27 | 14 | TGTGCCAGCAGAAACGGACAGGCCACAGATACGCAGTATTTT | CASRNGQATDTQYF
few | . | TRBJ2-4 | TRBV12-3/TRBV12-4 | 12 | TGTGCCAGCAGTCCCGATAAAGGCCGTCAGTACTTC | CASSPDKGRQYF
. | . | TRBJ2-1 | TRBV7-3 | 13 | TGTGCCAGCAGGGATATTTCAGGAGGCGAGCAGTTCTTC | CASRDISGGEQFF
once | TRBD1 | TRBJ2-1 | TRBV27 | 15 | TGTGCCAGCAGTTTAGAGGGCAGGGGGCGGAATGAGCAGTTCTTC | CASSLEGRGRNEQFF
few | TRBD1 | TRBJ2-7 | TRBV11-2 | 16 | TGTGCCAGCACCCTAGAGTGGACAGGGGGTGATGAGGAGCAGTACTTC | CASTLEWTGGDEEQYF
. | TRBD2 | TRBJ2-7 | TRBV20-1 | 14 | TGCAGTGCTCCTAGACTAGCGGGAACCTACGAGCAGTACTTC | CSAPRLAGTYEQYF
many | TRBD2 | TRBJ2-3 | TRBV4-3 | 18 | TGCGCCAGCAGCCAAGATCGCATTTCGGCTAGCGGAAAGGATACGCAGTATTTT | CASSQDRISASGKDTQYF
. | . | TRBJ2-5 | TRBV6-1 | 14 | TGTGCCAGCAAGCTACAGGGACTGCAAGAGACCCAGTACTTC | CASKLQGLQETQYF
. | TRBD1 | TRBJ2-1 | TRBV15 | 13 | TGTGCCACCAGGACCCAGGGGGAGAATGAGCAGTTCTTC | CATRTQGENEQFF
. | . | TRBJ2-7 | TRBV2 | 14 | TGTGCCAGCAGAAGGATTTCACCACAGGACGAGCAGTACTTC | CASRRISPQDEQYF
few | TRBD2 | TRBJ2-3 | TRBV5-1 | 18 | TGCGCCAGCAGCTTGTGGGGGACTAGCGGGACAGGCACAGATACGCAGTATTTT | CASSLWGTSGTGTDTQYF
few | . | TRBJ2-3 | TRBV7-2 | 14 | TGTGCCAGCAGCCCCGACATGCTTGCAGATACGCAGTATTTT | CASSPDMLADTQYF
. | . | TRBJ2-3 | TRBV7-9 | 15 | TGTGCCAGCAGCTTAGGGCTAGTAGGTACAGATACGCAGTATTTT | CASSLGLVGTDTQYF
. | TRBD2 | TRBJ2-2 | TRBV12-3/TRBV12-4 | 13 | TGTGCCAGCGGCGGGAGGGACACCGGGGAGCTGTTTTTT | CASGGRDTGELFF
. | . | TRBJ2-1 | TRBV28 | 17 | TGTGCCAGCAGTTCCCCCGTCGAGGGACTCTACTACAATGAGCAGTTCTTC | CASSSPVEGLYYNEQFF
once | TRBD2 | TRBJ2-7 | TRBV20-1 | 14 | TGCAGTACGGGACTAGCGGGAGGGCCGGACGAGCAGTACTTC | CSTGLAGGPDEQYF
few | . | TRBJ2-7 | TRBV4-3 | 15 | TGTGCCAGCAGCCAAGACCGGGACTTCTCCTACGAGCAGTACTTC | CASSQDRDFSYEQYF
. | TRBD2 | TRBJ2-7 | TRBV6-6 | 15 | TGTGCCAGCAGTTATGGGCTAGCGGGGAATTACGAGCAGTACTTC | CASSYGLAGNYEQYF